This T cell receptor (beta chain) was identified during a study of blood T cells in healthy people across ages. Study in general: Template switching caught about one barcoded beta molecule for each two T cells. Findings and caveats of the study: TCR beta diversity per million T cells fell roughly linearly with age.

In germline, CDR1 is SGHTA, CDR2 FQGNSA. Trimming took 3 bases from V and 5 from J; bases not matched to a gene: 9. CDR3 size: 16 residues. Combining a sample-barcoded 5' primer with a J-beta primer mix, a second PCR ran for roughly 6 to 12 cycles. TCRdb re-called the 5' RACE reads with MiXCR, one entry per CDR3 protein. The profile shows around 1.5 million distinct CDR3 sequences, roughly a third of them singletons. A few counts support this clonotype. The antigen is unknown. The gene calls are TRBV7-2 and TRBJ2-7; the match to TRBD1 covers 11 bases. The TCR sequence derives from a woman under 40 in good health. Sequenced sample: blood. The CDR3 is CASSFLIWGQGDEQYF. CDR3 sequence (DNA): TGTGCCAGCAGCTTCCTCATCTGGGGACAGGGGGACGAGCAGTACTTC.